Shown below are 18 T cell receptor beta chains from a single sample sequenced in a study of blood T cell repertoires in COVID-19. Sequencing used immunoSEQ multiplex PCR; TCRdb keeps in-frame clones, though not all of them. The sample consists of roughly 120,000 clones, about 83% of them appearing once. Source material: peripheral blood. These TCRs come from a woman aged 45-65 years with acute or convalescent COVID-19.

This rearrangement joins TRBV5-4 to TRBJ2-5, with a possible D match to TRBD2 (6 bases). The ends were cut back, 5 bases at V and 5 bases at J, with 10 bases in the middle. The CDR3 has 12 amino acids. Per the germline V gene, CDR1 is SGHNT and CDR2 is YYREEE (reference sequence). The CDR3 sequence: CASRGDSETQYF. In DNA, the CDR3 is TGTGCCAGCAGGGGGGACTCCGAGACCCAGTACTTC.

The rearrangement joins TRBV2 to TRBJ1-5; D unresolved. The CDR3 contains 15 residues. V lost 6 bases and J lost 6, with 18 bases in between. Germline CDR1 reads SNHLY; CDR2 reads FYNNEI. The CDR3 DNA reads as TGTGCCAGCAGCAGTGGGATCTGGGGAGGTCAGCCCCAGCATTTT. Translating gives CASSSGIWGGQPQHF.

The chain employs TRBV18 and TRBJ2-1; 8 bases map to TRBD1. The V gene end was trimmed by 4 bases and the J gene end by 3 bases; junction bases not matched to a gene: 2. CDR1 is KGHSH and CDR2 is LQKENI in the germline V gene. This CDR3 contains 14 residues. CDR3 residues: CASSRTGGYNEQFF. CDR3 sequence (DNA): TGTGCCAGCTCACGCACAGGGGGCTACAATGAGCAGTTCTTC.

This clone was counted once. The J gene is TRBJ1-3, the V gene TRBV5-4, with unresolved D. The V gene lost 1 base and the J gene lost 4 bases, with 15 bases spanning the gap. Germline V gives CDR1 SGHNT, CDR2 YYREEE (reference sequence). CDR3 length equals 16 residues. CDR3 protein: CASSLNGGHIGNTIYF. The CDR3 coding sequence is TGTGCCAGCAGCTTGAACGGAGGGCATATAGGAAACACCATATATTTT.

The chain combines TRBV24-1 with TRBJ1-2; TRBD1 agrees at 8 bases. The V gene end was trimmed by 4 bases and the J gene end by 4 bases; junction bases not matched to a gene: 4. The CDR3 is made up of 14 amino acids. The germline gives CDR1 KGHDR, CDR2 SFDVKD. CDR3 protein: CATSDTGTGYGYTF. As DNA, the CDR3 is TGTGCCACCAGTGACACCGGGACAGGCTATGGCTACACCTTC.

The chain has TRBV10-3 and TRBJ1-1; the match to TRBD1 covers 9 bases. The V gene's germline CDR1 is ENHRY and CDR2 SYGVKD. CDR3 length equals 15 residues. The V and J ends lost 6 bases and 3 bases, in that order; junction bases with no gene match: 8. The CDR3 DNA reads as TGTGCCATCAGGTCCGGGACAGGGAGTGACACTGAAGCTTTCTTT. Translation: CAIRSGTGSDTEAFF.

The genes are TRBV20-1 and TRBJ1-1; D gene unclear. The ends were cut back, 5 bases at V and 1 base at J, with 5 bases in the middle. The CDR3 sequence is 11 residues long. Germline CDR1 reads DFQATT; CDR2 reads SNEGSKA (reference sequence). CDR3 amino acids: CSAERNTEAFF. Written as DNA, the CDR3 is TGCAGTGCTGAGAGGAACACTGAAGCTTTCTTT.

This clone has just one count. The CDR3 sequence: CASSPLTDTEAFF. DNA for the CDR3: TGTGCCAGCAGCCCACTTACGGACACTGAAGCTTTCTTT. The chain recombines TRBV3-1 (or the pseudogene TRBV3-2) with TRBJ1-1; the D is unclear. Germline V gene data show CDR1 as LGHDT and CDR2 as YNNKEL (reference sequence). Trimming took 4 bases from V and 3 from J, leaving 9 bases between them. CDR3 length: 13 amino acids.

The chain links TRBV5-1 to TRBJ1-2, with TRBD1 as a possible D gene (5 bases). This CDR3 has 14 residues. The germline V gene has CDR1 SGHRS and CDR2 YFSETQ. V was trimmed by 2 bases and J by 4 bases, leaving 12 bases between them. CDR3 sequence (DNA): TGCGCCAGCAGCTTAGACAGCTTCCTCTATGGCTACACCTTC. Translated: CASSLDSFLYGYTF. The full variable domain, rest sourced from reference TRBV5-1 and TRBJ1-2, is KAGVTQTPRYLIKTRGQQVTLSCSPISGHRSVSWYQQTPGQGLQFLFEYFSETQRNKGNFPGRFSGRQFSNSRSEMNVSTLELGDSALYLCASSLDSFLYGYTFGSGTRLTVV.

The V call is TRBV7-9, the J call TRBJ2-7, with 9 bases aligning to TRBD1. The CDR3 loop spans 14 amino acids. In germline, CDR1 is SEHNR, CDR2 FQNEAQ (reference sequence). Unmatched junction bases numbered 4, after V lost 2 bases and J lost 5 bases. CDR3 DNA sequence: TGTGCCAGCAGCTTAAGGGACAGGGTTGACGAGCAGTACTTC. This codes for CASSLRDRVDEQYF.

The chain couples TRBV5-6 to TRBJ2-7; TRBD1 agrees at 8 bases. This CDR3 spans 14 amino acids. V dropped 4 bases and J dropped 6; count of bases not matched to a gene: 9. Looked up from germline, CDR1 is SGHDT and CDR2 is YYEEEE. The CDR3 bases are TGTGCCAGCAGCATCAGGGGGCGCACATCCGAGCAGTACTTC. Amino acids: CASSIRGRTSEQYF.

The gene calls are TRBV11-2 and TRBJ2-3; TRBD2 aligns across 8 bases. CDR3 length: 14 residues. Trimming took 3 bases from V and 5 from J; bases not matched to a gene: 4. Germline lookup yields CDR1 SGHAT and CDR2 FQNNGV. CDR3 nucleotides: TGTGCCAGCAGCTTGGGACTAGGGGAAGATACGCAGTATTTT. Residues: CASSLGLGEDTQYF.

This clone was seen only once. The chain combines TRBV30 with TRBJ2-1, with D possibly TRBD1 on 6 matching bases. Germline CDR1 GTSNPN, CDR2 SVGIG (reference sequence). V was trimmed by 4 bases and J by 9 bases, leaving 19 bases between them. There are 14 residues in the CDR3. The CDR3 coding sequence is TGTGCCTGGATGTTGGACAGCCCTAGGGGTGAGCAGTTCTTC. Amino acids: CAWMLDSPRGEQFF.

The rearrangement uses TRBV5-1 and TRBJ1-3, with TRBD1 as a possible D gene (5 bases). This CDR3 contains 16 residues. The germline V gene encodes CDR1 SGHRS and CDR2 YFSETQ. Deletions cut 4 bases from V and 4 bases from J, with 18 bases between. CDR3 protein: CASSSDRYNPGNTIYF. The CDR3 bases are TGCGCCAGCAGCAGCGACAGATATAATCCAGGAAACACCATATATTTT.

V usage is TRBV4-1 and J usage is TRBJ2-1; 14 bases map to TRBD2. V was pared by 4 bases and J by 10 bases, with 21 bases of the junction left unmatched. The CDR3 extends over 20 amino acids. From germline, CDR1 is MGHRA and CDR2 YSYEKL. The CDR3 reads CASSPRSIGMTSGGAGEQFF. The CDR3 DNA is TGCGCCAGCAGCCCCAGATCCATAGGAATGACTAGCGGGGGGGCCGGCGAGCAGTTCTTC.

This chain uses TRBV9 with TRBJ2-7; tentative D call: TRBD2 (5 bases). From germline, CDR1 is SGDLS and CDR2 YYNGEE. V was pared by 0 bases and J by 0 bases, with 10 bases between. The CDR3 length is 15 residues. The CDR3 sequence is CASSVAAGISYEQYF. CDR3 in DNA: TGTGCCAGCAGCGTAGCTGCGGGTATCTCCTACGAGCAGTACTTC. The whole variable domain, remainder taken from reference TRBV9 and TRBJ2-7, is DSGVTQTPKHLITATGQRVTLRCSPRSGDLSVYWYQQSLDQGLQFLIQYYNGEERAKGNILERFSAQQFPDLHSELNLSSLELGDSALYFCASSVAAGISYEQYFGPGTRLTVT.

The DNA for the CDR3 is TGCAGTGCTAGTGTACAGGGTCGCGGCTACACCTTC. It is translated as CSASVQGRGYTF. This rearrangement joins TRBV20-1 to TRBJ1-2; D might be TRBD1 (6 bases). The CDR3 covers 12 residues. The V gene's germline CDR1 is DFQATT and CDR2 SNEGSKA (reference sequence). The ends were cut back, 3 bases at V and 8 bases at J, with 13 bases in the middle.

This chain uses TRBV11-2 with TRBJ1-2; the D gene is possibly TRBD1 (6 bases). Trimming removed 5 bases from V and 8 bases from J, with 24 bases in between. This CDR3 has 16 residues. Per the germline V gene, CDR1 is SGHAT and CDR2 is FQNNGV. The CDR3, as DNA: TGTGCCAGCAGCCAAGATTTAGACAGGAGCATCGCGGGCTACACCTTC. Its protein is CASSQDLDRSIAGYTF.